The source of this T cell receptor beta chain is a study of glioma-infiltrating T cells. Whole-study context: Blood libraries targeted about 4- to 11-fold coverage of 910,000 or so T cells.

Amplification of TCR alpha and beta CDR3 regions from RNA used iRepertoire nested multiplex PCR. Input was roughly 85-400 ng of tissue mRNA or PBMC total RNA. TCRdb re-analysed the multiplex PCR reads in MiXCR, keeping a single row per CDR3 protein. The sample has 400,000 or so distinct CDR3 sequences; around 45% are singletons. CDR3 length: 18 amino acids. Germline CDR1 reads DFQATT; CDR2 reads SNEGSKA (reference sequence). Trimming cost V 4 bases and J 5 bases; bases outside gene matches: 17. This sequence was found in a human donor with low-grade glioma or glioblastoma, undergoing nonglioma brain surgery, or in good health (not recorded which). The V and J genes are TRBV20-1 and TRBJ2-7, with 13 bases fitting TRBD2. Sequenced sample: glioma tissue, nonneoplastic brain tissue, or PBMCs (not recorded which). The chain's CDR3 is CSAKGSGLAGVWYNEQYF. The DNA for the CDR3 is TGCAGTGCTAAAGGCTCCGGACTAGCGGGAGTATGGTATAACGAGCAGTACTTC.